This T cell receptor beta chain was identified in a study of response to subunit inactivated influenza vaccine (dated by TCRdb to between 2018 and 2020). Study-wide context: The study used deep quantitative T cell receptor repertoire profiling to track responses to a trivalent subunit inactivated influenza vaccine.

Relative to germline, V is missing 4 bases and J is missing 2 bases, with 17 bases of the junction outside any gene match. The CDR3 holds 21 amino acids from the cysteine to the phenylalanine. Only the CDR3 region is kept as DNA, spanning 63 bases read in frame from base 1. This clonotype came up a few times. Its antigen is currently not known. Base qualities are not recorded, but no much larger clone differs from it by a single base. The library was produced with RT-PCR. The sequencer was an Illumina HiSeq 2500. TCRdb ran its own pipeline on the public reads, namely fastp trimming at Q25 and MiXCR clone calling, and kept in-frame beta chains. Identical CDR3 protein sequences are pooled into one entry, listed with their most common genes and DNA. This sample has roughly 460,000 distinct CDR3 sequences in its table, and approximately 11% of those were observed once. About an eighth of the sample comes from the top ten.

This specimen's time point label, interpreted: more than 40 days after influenza vaccine administration. The investigation overall reported the following: The authors proposed that each seasonal influenza vaccination may bring in only a limited number of new T cells.

Recombination connected TRBV12-3 or TRBV12-4 to TRBJ2-6; 10 central nucleotides agree with TRBD1. The sequence derives from a man aged 45-65 years who received an inactivated influenza vaccine. Donor details come from another sample of the same person, matched by shared clones. The specimen comprised PBMCs from blood, sampled 40 to 50 days after vaccination. The sequenced DNA is TGTGCCAGCAGTTCAACTATCCGGGACAGGGGTGGAGCGGCTGGGGCCAACGTCCTGACTTTC. Its translation is CASSSTIRDRGGAAGANVLTF.